These 32 T cell receptor beta chains originate from one sample sequenced in a study of blood T cell repertoires in COVID-19. Here immunoSEQ multiplex PCR was the method, and the copy in TCRdb shows in-frame clones only, minus some. The sample contains 250,000 or so clones, 80% to 90% of which appear only once. The sample comprised PBMCs or T cells enriched from blood (not recorded which). The source is a woman aged 30 to 39 with acute COVID-19.

CDR3 amino acids: CASSIQWGPYGYTF. The CDR3 region has the DNA TGTGCCAGTAGTATTCAGTGGGGGCCATATGGCTACACCTTC. V usage is TRBV19 and J usage is TRBJ1-2; D possibly corresponds to TRBD1 (6 bases). CDR3 length equals 14 residues. The germline V gene has CDR1 LNHDA and CDR2 SQIVND (reference sequence). The V and J ends lost 3 bases and 5 bases respectively, with 13 bases between them. Filled out from reference TRBV19 and TRBJ1-2, the complete variable domain reads DGGITQSPKYLFRKEGQNVTLSCEQNLNHDAMYWYRQDPGQGLRLIYYSQIVNDFQKGDIAEGYSVSREKKESFPLTVTSAQKNPTAFYLCASSIQWGPYGYTFGSGTRLTVV.

The table lists this clone with a few counts. V usage is TRBV5-1 and J usage is TRBJ2-5; no firm D call. Per germline, CDR1 SGHRS and CDR2 YFSETQ. The CDR3 runs 12 residues. The V end lost 4 bases, the J end lost 5 bases, and 9 bases lay between the germline ends. The CDR3 protein is CASSQDMETQYF. CDR3 DNA sequence: TGCGCCAGCAGCCAGGATATGGAGACCCAGTACTTC.

The chain recombines TRBV11-2 with TRBJ2-7, with 12 bases aligning to TRBD2. V dropped 4 bases and J dropped 5; count of bases not matched to a gene: 3. The CDR3 is 14 amino acids. Germline V lookup: CDR1 SGHAT, CDR2 FQNNGV. The CDR3 DNA sequence: TGTGCCAGCAGCTCTAGCGGGGGGGCCCACGAGCAGTACTTC. Translated, it gives CASSSSGGAHEQYF.

V usage is TRBV11-2 and J usage is TRBJ1-2; maybe TRBD1 (6 bases). The V end lost 3 bases, the J end lost 4 bases, and 15 bases lay between the germline ends. This CDR3 is 15 amino acids long. CDR1 is SGHAT and CDR2 is FQNNGV in the germline V gene. The CDR3 reads CASSFGVGGSYGYTF. CDR3 DNA sequence: TGTGCCAGCAGCTTCGGGGTAGGGGGAAGCTATGGCTACACCTTC. Supplemented by reference TRBV11-2 and TRBJ1-2, the full variable domain reads EAGVAQSPRYKIIEKRQSVAFWCNPISGHATLYWYQQILGQGPKLLIQFQNNGVVDDSQLPKDRFSAERLKGVDSTLKIQPAKLEDSAVYLCASSFGVGGSYGYTFGSGTRLTVV.

The V call is TRBV4-1, the J call TRBJ1-2; possible D gene TRBD1, 6 bases. Germline V CDR1 and CDR2: MGHRA, YSYEKL. The ends were cut back, 1 base at V and 2 bases at J, with 20 bases in the middle. CDR3 length: 18 amino acids. This CDR3 reads CASSQVRDRNIRNYGYTF. Here the CDR3 DNA reads TGCGCCAGCAGCCAAGTAAGAGACAGGAACATTCGGAACTATGGCTACACCTTC.

This chain links TRBV7-9 with TRBJ1-3, with 10 positions matching TRBD1. V gave up 3 bases and J gave up 2 bases; unmatched junction bases: 4. This CDR3 is 16 amino acids long. Germline lookup yields CDR1 SEHNR and CDR2 FQNEAQ (reference sequence). The CDR3 here is CASSFGTGVTGNTIYF. CDR3 DNA: TGTGCCAGCAGCTTTGGGACAGGGGTTACTGGAAACACCATATATTTT.

The CDR3 sequence: CASRGGVQFF. CDR3 bases: TGTGCCAGCAGGGGAGGCGTGCAGTTCTTC. The rearrangement uses TRBV2 and TRBJ2-1; tentative D call: TRBD2 (6 bases). Germline V gene data show CDR1 as SNHLY and CDR2 as FYNNEI. The CDR3 spans 10 residues. V lost 6 bases, J lost 12 bases, and 9 bases lay in between.

This clone came up once. In nucleotides, the CDR3 is TGTGCCAGCGTACCTCTCCGTGGCGGGGGGACAGATACGCAGTATTTT. This gives the protein CASVPLRGGGTDTQYF. J is TRBJ2-3 and V is TRBV27; 8 nucleotides agree with TRBD2. CDR1 is MNHEY, CDR2 SMNVEV, per germline (reference sequence). CDR3 length equals 16 residues. Trimming cost V 8 bases and J 3 bases; bases outside gene matches: 13.

With respect to this clone: Other DNA sequences of this sample code for an identical CDR3. V and J are TRBV9 and TRBJ2-1; the match to TRBD2 covers 11 bases. The CDR3 has 15 amino acids. Germline V gives CDR1 SGDLS, CDR2 YYNGEE. Trimming cost V 2 bases and J 8 bases; bases outside gene matches: 6. CDR3 in DNA: TGTGCCAGCAGCGTTCTAGCGGGGGGATTGGATGAGCAGTTCTTC. It translates to CASSVLAGGLDEQFF. Combining the CDR3 with reference TRBV9 and TRBJ2-1 gives the whole variable domain DSGVTQTPKHLITATGQRVTLRCSPRSGDLSVYWYQQSLDQGLQFLIQYYNGEERAKGNILERFSAQQFPDLHSELNLSSLELGDSALYFCASSVLAGGLDEQFFGPGTRLTVL.

The rearrangement uses TRBV6-5 and TRBJ1-4, with D hard to call. Germline CDR1 and CDR2: MNHEY and SVGAGI. V was shortened by 6 bases and J by 4 bases, with 12 bases between the two germline ends. The CDR3 is 14 residues long. The CDR3 loop is CASRNDINNEKLFF. The CDR3 coding sequence is TGTGCCAGCAGGAATGACATCAATAATGAAAAACTGTTTTTT.

The chain carries TRBV30 and TRBJ1-5; D may be TRBD1 (5 bases). V lost 3 bases and J lost 2, with 8 bases in between. Germline CDR1 GTSNPN, CDR2 SVGIG (reference sequence). This CDR3 region has 13 residues. The CDR3 reads CAWREGGNQPQHF. In nucleotides, the CDR3 is TGTGCCTGGAGAGAAGGGGGCAATCAGCCCCAGCATTTT.

The V gene is TRBV20-1, the J gene TRBJ2-7, with 12 bases aligning to TRBD2. The CDR3 is 15 amino acids. The J segment lost 5 bases and the V segment lost 3 bases, leaving 8 bases of the junction unmatched. Per germline, CDR1 DFQATT and CDR2 SNEGSKA (reference sequence). The CDR3 sequence: CSASRLAGGKNEQYF. CDR3 bases: TGCAGTGCTAGTAGGCTAGCGGGGGGGAAAAACGAGCAGTACTTC.

This sequence joins TRBV11-2 and TRBJ1-3, with a weak D call TRBD1 (5 bases). Trimming shortened V by 6 bases and J by 5 bases, and 17 bases separated the two germline ends. The CDR3 covers 15 residues. The germline V gene encodes CDR1 SGHAT and CDR2 FQNNGV. The CDR3 loop reads CASRITGRRRNTIYF. The CDR3 DNA is TGTGCCAGCAGGATTACAGGCCGGAGACGAAACACCATATATTTT.

This clone was seen a handful of times. J is TRBJ1-4 and V is TRBV13; 7 bases align to TRBD1. Germline assignment: CDR1 PRHDT and CDR2 FYEKMQ (reference sequence). Trimming at V came to 3 bases and at J to 4 bases, leaving 2 bases not matched to a gene. The CDR3 consists of 14 residues. The CDR3 here is CASSLGQLNEKLFF. The DNA of the CDR3 is TGTGCCAGCAGCTTGGGACAGCTTAATGAAAAACTGTTTTTT.

V usage is TRBV9 and J usage is TRBJ1-2; D call uncertain. V was shortened by 2 bases and J by 8 bases, with 22 bases between the two germline ends. Germline CDR1 and CDR2: SGDLS and YYNGEE. This CDR3 is built from 16 residues. The DNA of the CDR3 is TGTGCCAGCAGCGTTGCAGCCGGGCCTCAAGCGGGGGGCTACACCTTC. Its protein product is CASSVAAGPQAGGYTF.

The V call is TRBV30, the J call TRBJ2-3, with 11 bases fitting TRBD1. J was trimmed by 5 bases and V by 6 bases; bases with no gene match: 4. Germline V CDR1 and CDR2: GTSNPN, SVGIG (reference sequence). The CDR3 loop spans 13 amino acids. CDR3 sequence reads: CACSGTGGDTQYF. The DNA of the CDR3 is TGTGCCTGTTCCGGGACAGGGGGAGATACGCAGTATTTT.

This chain links TRBV6-6 with TRBJ1-5, with a possible D match to TRBD1 (5 bases). From germline, CDR1 is MNHNY and CDR2 SVGAGI (reference sequence). This CDR3 comprises 16 residues. The V gene lost 2 bases and the J gene lost 5 bases, with 16 bases spanning the gap. Here the CDR3 DNA reads TGTGCCAGCAGTTACGGGGGGGGGATATCTCATCAGCCCCAGCATTTT. The encoded protein is CASSYGGGISHQPQHF.

The rearrangement uses TRBV10-3 and TRBJ1-2; D possibly corresponds to TRBD1 (5 bases). This CDR3 contains 14 residues. Germline CDR1 is ENHRY and CDR2 is SYGVKD. Trimming removed 6 bases from V and 8 bases from J, with 19 bases in between. CDR3: CAISFPQEFHGYTF. The DNA of the CDR3 is TGTGCCATCAGCTTCCCACAGGAATTCCACGGCTACACCTTC.

The gene calls are TRBV5-1 and TRBJ1-2, with D possibly being TRBD1 (5 bases). CDR3 length equals 15 residues. Looked up from germline, CDR1 is SGHRS and CDR2 is YFSETQ. V was shortened by 0 bases and J by 0 bases, with 9 bases between the two germline ends. CDR3 amino acids: CASSLVDRSNYGYTF. For the CDR3, the DNA is TGCGCCAGCAGCTTGGTAGACAGATCTAACTATGGCTACACCTTC.

V gene TRBV10-3 combines with J gene TRBJ1-5, with D tentatively TRBD1 (5 bases). From germline, CDR1 is ENHRY and CDR2 SYGVKD. Deletions cut 0 bases from V and 2 bases from J, with 11 bases between. The CDR3 is 16 residues long. The CDR3 protein is CAISESPGGGNQPQHF. DNA for the CDR3: TGTGCCATCAGTGAGTCGCCTGGGGGGGGCAATCAGCCCCAGCATTTT.

The chain uses TRBV5-4 and TRBJ1-1; D is uncertain. The CDR3 loop spans 13 amino acids. Germline loops: CDR1 SGHNT, CDR2 YYREEE (reference sequence). V shed 2 bases and J shed 0 bases, with 5 bases lying between them. The CDR3 spells CASSLFLNTEAFF. The CDR3 bases are TGTGCCAGCAGCTTATTCTTGAACACTGAAGCTTTCTTT.

To note about this clone: The same CDR3 can be traced to other DNA sequences in this sample. The chain uses TRBV5-1 and TRBJ1-1, with D possibly matching TRBD1 (6 bases). Trimming pared 4 bases from V and 0 bases from J, leaving 19 bases between. The CDR3 contains 17 residues. CDR1 and CDR2 from the germline V gene are SGHRS and YFSETQ. The CDR3 sequence: CASSPLPSGDVNTEAFF. The CDR3 nucleotides read TGCGCCAGCAGCCCGTTACCCTCAGGGGACGTGAACACTGAAGCTTTCTTT.

The CDR3 protein is CASSMWGRTEAFF. In DNA, the CDR3 is TGTGCCAGCAGCATGTGGGGGCGGACTGAAGCTTTCTTT. This chain uses TRBV5-5 with TRBJ1-1, with D tentatively TRBD1 (6 bases). The length of the CDR3 is 13 residues. Germline V lookup: CDR1 SGHKS, CDR2 YYEKEE (reference sequence). V was trimmed by 4 bases and J by 5 bases, leaving 12 bases between them.

The CDR3 region is CASSPTRSSTEAFF. DNA of the CDR3: TGTGCCAGCAGCCCTACCCGGAGTAGTACTGAAGCTTTCTTT. This rearrangement joins TRBV4-2 to TRBJ1-1; the D is unclear. Trimming left V 4 bases short and J 5 bases short, with 14 bases between. CDR1 and CDR2 from the germline V gene are LGHNA and YNFKEQ. This CDR3 spans 14 amino acids.

The rearrangement links TRBV19 to TRBJ1-2, with 7 bases that match TRBD1. CDR1 is LNHDA and CDR2 is SQIVND in the germline V gene (reference sequence). CDR3 length: 13 residues. The trim removed 5 bases at V and 6 bases at J, leaving 6 bases unmatched. CDR3 sequence reads: CASSLDRVNGYTF. Here the CDR3 DNA reads TGTGCCAGTAGTCTCGACAGGGTTAATGGCTACACCTTC.

This chain connects TRBV24-1 to TRBJ1-6; 7 nucleotides line up with TRBD1. V lost 7 bases, J lost 6 bases, and 11 bases stayed unmatched. The CDR3 is 16 residues long. CDR1 KGHDR and CDR2 SFDVKD come from the germline V gene. The CDR3 DNA reads TGTGCCACCAGCTTCCTTAGGGACAGTACTAATTCACCCCTCCACTTT. It is translated as CATSFLRDSTNSPLHF.

As to this clone: The same CDR3 is also encoded by other DNA sequences in this sample. This chain connects TRBV12-3 or TRBV12-4 to TRBJ2-1; a weak D match, TRBD2 (5 bases). The CDR3 contains 12 residues. Trimming removed 3 bases from V and 7 bases from J, with 7 bases in between. The CDR3 is CASSFQRNEQFF. The CDR3 coding sequence is TGTGCCAGCAGTTTTCAGCGGAATGAGCAGTTCTTC.

This chain connects TRBV4-3 to TRBJ2-5; 13 nucleotides line up with TRBD2. The J segment lost 4 bases and the V segment lost 0 bases, leaving 14 bases of the junction unmatched. The CDR3 totals 20 residues. CDR1 is LGHNA and CDR2 is YSLEER in the germline V gene. The CDR3 loop reads CASSQELAGGKPIGGETQYF. The CDR3 bases are TGCGCCAGCAGCCAAGAACTAGCGGGGGGGAAACCTATCGGAGGAGAGACCCAGTACTTC.

This chain uses TRBV5-5 with TRBJ2-2, with D unresolved. CDR3 size: 14 residues. The V and J ends lost 0 bases and 6 bases respectively, with 9 bases between them. CDR1 and CDR2 (germline): SGHKS, YYEKEE (reference sequence). In DNA, the CDR3 is TGTGCCAGCAGCTTGGCCTTAGCCGCCGGGGAGCTGTTTTTT. This translates into CASSLALAAGELFF.

This chain links TRBV6-1 with TRBJ2-5, with TRBD2 as a possible D gene (5 bases). The CDR3 consists of 13 residues. Trimming removed 2 bases from V and 3 bases from J, with 7 bases in between. The germline V gene has CDR1 MNHNS and CDR2 SASEGT. CDR3 region: CASSEMEEETQYF. Here the CDR3 DNA reads TGTGCCAGCAGTGAAATGGAGGAAGAGACCCAGTACTTC.

The chain couples TRBV20-1 to TRBJ2-3; TRBD2 aligns across 9 bases. Germline V gene sequence: CDR1 DFQATT, CDR2 SNEGSKA (reference sequence). J lost 6 bases, V lost 3 bases, and 13 bases had no gene match. This CDR3 is built from 16 residues. The CDR3 region has the DNA TGCAGTGCTAGTGGCCTAGCGGGGCCCTCCGCGGATACGCAGTATTTT. Translating gives CSASGLAGPSADTQYF.

This chain connects TRBV6-4 to TRBJ1-6, with D hard to call. V was clipped by 6 bases and J by 10 bases, with 19 bases between them. Germline values: CDR1 MRHNA, CDR2 SNTAGT. This CDR3 has 15 residues. The CDR3 reads CASSAPGRLRSPLHF. The CDR3 DNA reads as TGTGCCAGCAGCGCCCCGGGTCGCTTGAGATCACCCCTCCACTTT.